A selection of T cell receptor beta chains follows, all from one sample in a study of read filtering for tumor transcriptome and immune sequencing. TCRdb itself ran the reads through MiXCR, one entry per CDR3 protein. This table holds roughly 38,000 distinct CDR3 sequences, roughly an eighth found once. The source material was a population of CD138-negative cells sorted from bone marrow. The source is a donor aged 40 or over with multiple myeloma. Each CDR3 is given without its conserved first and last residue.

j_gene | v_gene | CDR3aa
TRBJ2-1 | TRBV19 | ASSAAGREQL
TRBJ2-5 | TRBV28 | ASKEETQY
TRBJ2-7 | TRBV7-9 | ASGPSMVDERY
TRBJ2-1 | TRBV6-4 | ASSESRGEGNEQF
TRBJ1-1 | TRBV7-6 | ASSITPNTEAF
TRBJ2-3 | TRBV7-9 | ASSFGASPDTQY
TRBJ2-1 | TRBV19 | ASSIGGGSYNEQF
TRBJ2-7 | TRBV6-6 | ASSYGGGASEQY
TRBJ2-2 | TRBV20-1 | SARGISSGRSNTGELF
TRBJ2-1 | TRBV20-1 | SAREGASGIQPEQF
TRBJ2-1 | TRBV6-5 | ASTPGLALDEQF
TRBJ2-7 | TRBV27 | ASSHRGSSYEQY
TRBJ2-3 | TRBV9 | ASSERDYGLDTQY
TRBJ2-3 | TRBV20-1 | SASFAGEGTDTQY
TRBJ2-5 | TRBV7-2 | ASSLTGASETQY
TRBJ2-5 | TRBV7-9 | ASSLVGTETQY
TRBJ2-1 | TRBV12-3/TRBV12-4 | ASRAASGISYNEQF
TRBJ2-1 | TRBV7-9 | ASRGGTGSYNEQF
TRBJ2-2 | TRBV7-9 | ASSPVTADSTGELF
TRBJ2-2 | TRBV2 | ASRTGATGGLF
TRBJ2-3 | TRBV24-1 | ATSPFSGSRVDTQY
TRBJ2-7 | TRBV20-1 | SAPGTSGYEQY
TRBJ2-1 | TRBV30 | AWRRYNEQF